Listed below are T cell receptor beta chains from one sample, sequenced in a study of response to subunit inactivated influenza vaccine. TCRdb recomputed calls from the RT-PCR reads with MiXCR, one row per CDR3 protein. In the table there are hundreds of thousands of distinct CDR3 sequences, 13% to 15% of which are singletons. The sequences come from PBMCs from blood, collected roughly 15 days before vaccination. The receptor set was obtained from a man aged 50 or older who received an inactivated influenza vaccine. The CDR3 runs from the conserved cysteine through the conserved F or W. The D gene is left open where the match is weak. Not all rows give a size; the values are once, few, many and, for expanded clones, a class.

TRBV5-6	TRBJ2-1	few	NA	TGTGCCAGCATCCCAACAGGGAACTACAATGAGCAGTTCTTC	CASIPTGNYNEQFF
TRBV9	TRBJ2-7	few	TRBD2	TGTGCCAGCAGCCCTTCTAGCGGCCCCATCGAGCAGTACTTC	CASSPSSGPIEQYF
TRBV29-1	TRBJ1-1	few	TRBD1	TGCAGCGTGTTAGGGACAGGGGAATCGAGCACTGAAGCTTTCTTT	CSVLGTGESSTEAFF
TRBV4-3	TRBJ2-2	many	NA	TGCGCCAGCAGCCAAGAAGAGGGGAACACCGGGGAGCTGTTTTTT	CASSQEEGNTGELFF
TRBV4-1	TRBJ1-2	few	NA	TGCGCCAGCAGCCAAGAAGGGGCAGGATATTATGGCTACACCTTC	CASSQEGAGYYGYTF
TRBV7-6	TRBJ2-3	NA	NA	TGTGCCAGCAGCTTCCCAATTAGCACAGATACGCAGTATTTT	CASSFPISTDTQYF
TRBV20-1	TRBJ2-4	NA	NA	TGCAGTGCTCAAGACGGACGACTAGCCAAAAACATTCAGTACTTC	CSAQDGRLAKNIQYF
TRBV15	TRBJ2-7	NA	TRBD2	TGTGCCACCAGCAGAGATACGGCGGGAGGGAACAACGAGCAGTACTTC	CATSRDTAGGNNEQYF
TRBV12-3/TRBV12-4	TRBJ2-5	many	NA	TGTGCCAGCAGTTTACCCCCAAAAGAGACCCAGTACTTC	CASSLPPKETQYF
TRBV27	TRBJ2-1	few	NA	TGTGCCAGCAGTTTTTCCTACCACTTGGAGCAGTTCTTC	CASSFSYHLEQFF
TRBV4-2	TRBJ1-2	many	NA	TGTGCCAGCAGCCAAGATTCAGGAGTCGGTGGCTACACCTTC	CASSQDSGVGGYTF
TRBV20-1	TRBJ2-1	few	TRBD2	TGCAGTGCTAGAGGGACTAGCGGAAAGAGCTCCTACAATGAGCAGTTCTTC	CSARGTSGKSSYNEQFF
TRBV29-1	TRBJ2-7	few	NA	TGCAGCGTGGCGGGCAGGGCCCACTACGAGCAGTACTTC	CSVAGRAHYEQYF
TRBV7-9	TRBJ2-7	NA	NA	TGTGCCAGCAGCAAAAGGACGGGGCCATACGAGCAGTACTTC	CASSKRTGPYEQYF
TRBV5-1	TRBJ2-7	many	TRBD1	TGCGCCAGCAGCTTGGGAACCGGGACAGCGTCCTACGAGCAGTACTTC	CASSLGTGTASYEQYF